This T cell receptor beta chain was observed in a study of T cells in Graves' hyperthyroidism and ophthalmopathy. Findings and limits, study-wide: From stable hyperthyroidism, ophthalmopathy was separated by a 13 V-J model. Most thyroid clonotypes that were expanded above 0.001 also turned up in blood.

Diagnosis rested on symptoms, serum thyroxine and TRAb, thyroid ultrasound, and orbital computed tomography. The investigators amplified TCR beta CDR3 regions from RNA transcripts. The HTBI primer set drove a first-round RT-PCR of the TCR CDR3. TCRdb reprocessed the multiplex PCR reads via MiXCR and lists one record per CDR3 protein. The sample carries around 660,000 distinct CDR3 sequences, about 45% recorded once. V was clipped by 3 bases and J by 4 bases; unmatched bases: 11. CDR1 is DFQATT and CDR2 is SNEGSKA in the germline V gene (reference sequence). This CDR3 is 16 amino acids long. As to this clonotype: The antigen is unknown.

This TCR was recovered from an adult man with Graves' disease, either hyperthyroidism or ophthalmopathy (not recorded which). The chain uses TRBV20-1 and TRBJ2-5; the match to TRBD2 covers 10 bases. Sequences were obtained from peripheral blood or thyroid tissue (not recorded which). The CDR3 DNA follows: TGCAGTGCTAGCCCTTCGGGGGCTAGCGGGAGAGAGACCCAGTACTTC. Its translation: CSASPSGASGRETQYF.